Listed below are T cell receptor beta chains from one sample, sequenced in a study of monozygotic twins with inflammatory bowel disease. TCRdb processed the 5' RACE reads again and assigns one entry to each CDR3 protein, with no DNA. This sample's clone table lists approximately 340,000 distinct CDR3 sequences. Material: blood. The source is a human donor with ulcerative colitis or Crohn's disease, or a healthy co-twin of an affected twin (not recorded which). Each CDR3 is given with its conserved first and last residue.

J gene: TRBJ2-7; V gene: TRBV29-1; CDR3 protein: CSVEDLQGIQSFYEQYF
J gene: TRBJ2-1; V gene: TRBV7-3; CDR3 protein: CASSLMGGSYDEQFF
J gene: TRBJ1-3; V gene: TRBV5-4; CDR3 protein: CASSSRGRGSGNTIYF
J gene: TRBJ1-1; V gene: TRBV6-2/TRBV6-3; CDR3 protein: CASRRQDLNTEAFF
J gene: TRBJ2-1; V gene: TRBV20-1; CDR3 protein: CSAPIAASYNEQFF
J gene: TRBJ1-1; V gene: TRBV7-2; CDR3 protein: CASSRVYNTEAFF
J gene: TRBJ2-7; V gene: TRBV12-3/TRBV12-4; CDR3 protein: CASTSRPFYEQYF
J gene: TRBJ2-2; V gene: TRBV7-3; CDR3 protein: CASSLTGGHGELFF
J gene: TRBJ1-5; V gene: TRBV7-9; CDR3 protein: CASSQTDSNQPQHF
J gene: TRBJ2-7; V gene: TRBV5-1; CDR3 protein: CASKRGGGTGGTYEQYF
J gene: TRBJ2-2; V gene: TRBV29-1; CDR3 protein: CSVGPFGGELFF
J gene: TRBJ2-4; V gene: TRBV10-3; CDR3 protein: CAISSSVGKNIQYF
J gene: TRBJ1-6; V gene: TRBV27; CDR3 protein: CASSPGTVYSPLHF
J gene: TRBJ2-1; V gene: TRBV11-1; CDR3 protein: CASSSPGTGGIRSYNEQFF
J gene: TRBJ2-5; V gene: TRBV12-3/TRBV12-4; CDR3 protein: CASSFFPPGVQETQYF
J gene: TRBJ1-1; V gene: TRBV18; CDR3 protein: CASSRDMNTEAFF
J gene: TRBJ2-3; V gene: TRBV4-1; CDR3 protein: CASSQSGTSTDTQYF
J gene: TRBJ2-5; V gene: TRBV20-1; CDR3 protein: CSASDQETQYF
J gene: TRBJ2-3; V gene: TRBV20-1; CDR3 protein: CSASKTGTTSTDTQYF
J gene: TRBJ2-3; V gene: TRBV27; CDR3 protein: CASRTLATGGDTQYF
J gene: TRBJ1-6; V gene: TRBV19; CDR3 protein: CASSPPGGNNSPLHF
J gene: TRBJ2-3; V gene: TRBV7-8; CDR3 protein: CASSLVISPGTDTQYF
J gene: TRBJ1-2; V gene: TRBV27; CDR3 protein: CASSLSRQDYGYTF
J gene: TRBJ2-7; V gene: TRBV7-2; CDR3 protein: CASSLRLAGPRYGSYEQYF
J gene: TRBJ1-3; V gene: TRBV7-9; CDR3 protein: CASSYLGTSSGNTIYF